These 13 T cell receptor beta chains share one sample of origin, sequenced in a study of blood T cells in healthy people across ages (dated by TCRdb to about 2015). Receptor libraries were prepared by 5' RACE. The data were produced on an Illumina HiSeq 2500. A second PCR of roughly 7 to 11 cycles was performed with a sample-barcoded 5' primer and a J-beta primer mix. TCRdb reprocessed the public reads (quality trimming at Q25 with fastp, clone calling with MiXCR) and kept in-frame beta chains. Rows with a matching CDR3 protein are joined into one entry that keeps the most common DNA and genes. The sample yields roughly 550,000 distinct CDR3 sequences; about 25% were counted once. The ten largest clones represent 8.7% of the sample. The data were also submitted as part of a second study, on T cells of mothers and their children.

The sequenced material came from blood. All receptors derive from a boy aged 5-17 years in good health.

The table lists this clonotype with a few counts. The V and J genes are TRBV20-1 and TRBJ2-4, with D maybe TRBD2 (5 bases). The CDR3 has 15 residues. V was shortened by 6 bases and J by 1 base, with 16 bases between the two germline ends. In germline, CDR1 is DFQATT, CDR2 SNEGSKA (reference sequence). CDR3 DNA sequence: TGCAGTGCCCACCCTAGCCCCGGGGCCAAAAACATTCAGTACTTC. Protein sequence: CSAHPSPGAKNIQYF.

This clonotype was observed at least ten times. The CDR3 loop reads CARSTGTNYGYTF. DNA of the CDR3: TGTGCCAGGTCAACCGGGACAAACTATGGCTACACCTTC. This chain uses TRBV2 with TRBJ1-2; D might be TRBD1 (6 bases). Germline loops: CDR1 SNHLY, CDR2 FYNNEI. The V and J ends lost 9 bases and 2 bases respectively, with 13 bases between them. This CDR3 has 13 amino acids.

This clonotype was seen a handful of times. The rearrangement joins TRBV2 to TRBJ2-3, with a possible D match to TRBD2 (5 bases). V gave up 10 bases and J gave up 2 bases, with 19 bases separating them. Germline assignment: CDR1 SNHLY and CDR2 FYNNEI. This CDR3 is built from 15 residues. In DNA, the CDR3 is TGTGCCACCACGGGAAGGGAGTACCTCACAGATACGCAGTATTTT. Translating it yields CATTGREYLTDTQYF.

This clonotype was detected only a few times. The gene calls are TRBV4-1 and TRBJ2-5; 7 positions agree with TRBD1. The CDR3 sequence is 13 residues long. J lost 1 base, V lost 4 bases, and 0 bases had no gene match. The germline V gene encodes CDR1 MGHRA and CDR2 YSYEKL. The CDR3: CASSRQGQETQYF. The CDR3 DNA reads as TGCGCCAGCAGCCGACAGGGCCAAGAGACCCAGTACTTC.

The V gene is TRBV4-1, the J gene TRBJ1-2, with 10 bases identical to TRBD1. Looked up from germline, CDR1 is MGHRA and CDR2 is YSYEKL. The CDR3 sequence is 14 residues long. The V and J ends lost 3 bases and 5 bases, in that order; junction bases with no gene match: 3. As DNA, the CDR3 is TGCGCCAGCAGCCATGACAGGGGGCCTTATGGCTACACCTTC. Encoded protein: CASSHDRGPYGYTF.

This clonotype was seen more than once but under ten times. The V gene is TRBV12-3 or TRBV12-4, the J gene TRBJ2-5; unclear D gene. The CDR3 extends over 12 amino acids. V gave up 8 bases and J gave up 5 bases, with 12 bases separating them. CDR3 residues: CASCRWLETQYF. For the CDR3, the DNA is TGTGCCAGCTGCCGTTGGTTGGAGACCCAGTACTTC.

The rearrangement joins TRBV7-2 to TRBJ2-5; no reliable D call. V was trimmed by 5 bases and J by 1 base, leaving 17 bases between them. The CDR3 runs 16 residues. Per germline, CDR1 SGHTA and CDR2 FQGNSA. DNA for the CDR3: TGTGCCAGCAGCCCCACCACAAACCTGTTCCAAGAGACCCAGTACTTC. This translates into CASSPTTNLFQETQYF.

The chain joins TRBV20-1 to TRBJ1-2; D gene ambiguous. The CDR3 totals 13 residues. The V end was cut by 1 base, the J end by 2 bases, with 8 bases between. Germline CDR1 and CDR2: DFQATT and SNEGSKA (reference sequence). The CDR3 is CSARGPGNYGYTF. Written as DNA, the CDR3 is TGCAGTGCTAGAGGGCCAGGAAACTATGGCTACACCTTC.

This chain links TRBV2 with TRBJ2-5, with 10 bases that match TRBD2. The DNA matches TRBJ2-1 better at its end, which makes the J call doubtful. Germline-derived CDR1 and CDR2 are SNHLY and FYNNEI. This CDR3 contains 15 residues. The CDR3 nucleotides read TGTGCCAGCAGGTGGGGGTCTAGCGGGAGCAGTGAGCAGTTCTTC. Translating it yields CASRWGSSGSSEQFF.

This clonotype has only a few counts. The chain joins TRBV20-1 to TRBJ1-6; D remains unclear. V was pared by 0 bases and J by 5 bases, with 8 bases between. There are 14 residues in the CDR3. CDR1 and CDR2 (germline): DFQATT, SNEGSKA (reference sequence). CDR3 amino acids: CSARDPRNNSPLHF. DNA for the CDR3: TGCAGTGCTAGAGATCCACGGAATAATTCACCCCTCCACTTT.

This clonotype was counted between two and nine times. This chain uses TRBV7-2 with TRBJ2-1, with D unclear. This CDR3 is 12 amino acids long. V lost 1 base, J lost 10 bases, and 8 bases lay in between. CDR1 is SGHTA, CDR2 FQGNSA, per germline. DNA of the CDR3: TGTGCCAGCAGCTTAGAAACCGGAGAGCAGTTCTTC. Protein: CASSLETGEQFF.

This clonotype was detected a few times. The rearrangement links TRBV20-1 to TRBJ2-7; D may be TRBD1 (7 bases). This CDR3 spans 14 amino acids. Germline V gene sequence: CDR1 DFQATT, CDR2 SNEGSKA (reference sequence). Trimming cost V 3 bases and J 4 bases, with 16 bases left between them. The CDR3 is CSARSAGGRYEQYF. The DNA for the CDR3 is TGCAGTGCTAGGTCGGCAGGGGGGCGATACGAGCAGTACTTC.

V is TRBV28 and J is TRBJ1-1, with 8 bases identical to TRBD1. This CDR3 comprises 12 residues. Germline V lookup: CDR1 MDHEN, CDR2 SYDVKM. V was pared by 2 bases and J by 8 bases, with 1 base of the junction left unmatched. The CDR3 spells CASSLRTGEAFF. The CDR3 nucleotides read TGTGCCAGCAGTTTAAGGACAGGGGAAGCTTTCTTT.